The rows below give T cell receptor beta chains drawn from one sample of a study of blood T cell repertoires in COVID-19. TCRdb keeps only in-frame clones here, not all; method: immunoSEQ multiplex PCR. The table lists under 300,000 clones, roughly nine tenths of them singletons. Sequenced: PBMCs or T cells enriched from blood (not recorded which). Receptors were obtained from a human donor in a cohort exposed to, infected with or recovered from COVID-19 (not recorded which). The donor label of this sample is uncertain. Each CDR3 is given with its conserved first and last residue. D genes are given only for firm matches. Clone size is not always given. Where it is, it says once, few, many or a class for expanded clones.

TRBJ1-6 TRBV7-9 NA TRBD1 CASSLTTGVNYNSPLHF TGTGCCAGCAGCTTAACGACAGGGGTTAATTATAATTCACCCCTCCACTTT
TRBJ2-5 TRBV9 NA TRBD2 CASSPAGGQETQYF TGTGCCAGCAGCCCCGCGGGGGGGCAGGAGACCCAGTACTTC
TRBJ2-5 TRBV18 NA NA CASSPTGETQYF TGTGCCAGCTCACCAACCGGGGAGACCCAGTACTTC
TRBJ2-1 TRBV11-2 NA NA CASSHREIAGEQFF TGTGCCAGCTCACACCGGGAGATCGCGGGGGAGCAGTTCTTC
TRBJ2-3 TRBV2 NA TRBD2 CASSASGGGGTDTQYF TGTGCCAGCAGTGCTTCGGGCGGGGGAGGCACAGATACGCAGTATTTT
TRBJ1-5 TRBV6-6 NA NA CASSPRGQGGKGGTDQPQHF TGTGCCAGCAGCCCCCGCGGGCAGGGAGGCAAAGGCGGTACCGATCAGCCCCAGCATTTT
TRBJ2-3 TRBV5-8 NA NA CASSDSTGVSDTQYF TGTGCCAGCAGCGACTCCACCGGGGTCTCCGATACGCAGTATTTT
TRBJ1-1 TRBV18 once NA CASSPLRRAGGTEAFF TGTGCCAGCTCACCGCTGCGGAGGGCCGGAGGCACTGAAGCTTTCTTT
TRBJ2-1 TRBV4-3 NA NA CASSQAPGNEQFF TGCGCCAGCAGCCAAGCACCAGGGAATGAGCAGTTCTTC
TRBJ1-1 TRBV5-1 NA TRBD1 CASSSSTGLGTEAFF TGCGCCAGCAGCTCCTCGACAGGGTTGGGCACTGAAGCTTTCTTT
TRBJ1-1 TRBV5-1 NA TRBD1 CASSLDRDRGSNTEAFF TGCGCCAGCAGCTTGGACCGGGACAGGGGGTCGAACACTGAAGCTTTCTTT
TRBJ1-6 TRBV18 NA NA CASSDQGGGYNSPLHF TGTGCCAGCTCTGATCAGGGAGGAGGGTACAATTCACCCCTCCACTTT
TRBJ1-2 TRBV28 NA TRBD1 CASSQGGQALDYGYTF TGTGCCAGCAGCCAGGGGGGACAGGCCTTAGACTATGGCTACACCTTC
TRBJ1-1 TRBV5-8 NA NA CASSLSRATEAFF TGTGCCAGCAGCTTGTCGAGAGCTACTGAAGCTTTCTTT
TRBJ1-2 TRBV30 NA TRBD1 CALEQGANYGYTF TGTGCCTTGGAACAGGGGGCGAACTATGGCTACACCTTC
TRBJ2-4 TRBV5-1 NA TRBD1 CASSVRGRGNIQYF TGCGCCAGCAGCGTCAGGGGGCGAGGAAACATTCAGTACTTC
TRBJ1-2 TRBV3-1/TRBV3-2 NA NA CASSHVEGYTF TGTGCCAGCAGCCACGTAGAGGGCTACACCTTC
TRBJ1-6 TRBV11-2 NA TRBD1 CASSVDRGPSPLHF TGTGCCAGCAGCGTCGACAGGGGCCCTTCACCCCTCCACTTT
TRBJ1-4 TRBV6-5 NA TRBD1 CASRGGQGGEKLFF TGTGCCAGCAGGGGGGGACAGGGAGGCGAAAAACTGTTTTTT
TRBJ1-1 TRBV2 NA TRBD1 CASSAGTDEAFF TGTGCCAGCAGTGCAGGGACAGACGAAGCTTTCTTT
TRBJ2-4 TRBV5-1 NA NA CASSPSGVANIQYF TGCGCCAGCAGCCCATCAGGGGTCGCAAACATTCAGTACTTC
TRBJ1-5 TRBV19 NA NA CASSIARQVSNQPQHF TGTGCCAGTAGTATAGCCCGACAAGTTAGCAATCAGCCCCAGCATTTT
TRBJ2-7 TRBV7-2 NA TRBD2 CASSYSGGPYEQYF TGTGCCAGCAGTTATAGCGGGGGGCCCTACGAGCAGTACTTC
TRBJ1-3 TRBV6-6 NA NA CASSFMSSGNTIYF TGTGCCAGCAGTTTCATGAGCTCTGGAAACACCATATATTTT
TRBJ2-7 TRBV6-5 NA TRBD1 CASSYFPGQGPYEQYF TGTGCCAGCAGTTACTTTCCGGGACAGGGACCCTACGAGCAGTACTTC
TRBJ1-1 TRBV13 NA NA CASHSRGTLNTEAFF TGTGCCAGTCACTCAAGGGGAACTTTGAACACTGAAGCTTTCTTT
TRBJ1-6 TRBV6-1 NA NA CASSEGSRGNSPLHF TGTGCCAGCAGTGAAGGGAGCCGGGGTAATTCACCCCTCCACTTT
TRBJ1-5 TRBV10-3 NA TRBD1 CAISEALGTGGNQPQHF TGTGCCATCAGTGAGGCGTTGGGAACAGGGGGCAATCAGCCCCAGCATTTT
TRBJ2-2 TRBV9 NA NA CASSVTRTNTGELFF TGTGCTAGCAGCGTAACTAGGACGAACACCGGGGAGCTGTTTTTT
TRBJ2-1 TRBV7-2 NA NA CASSLRGGATYNEQFF TGTGCCAGCAGCTTAAGGGGGGGGGCCACCTACAATGAGCAGTTCTTC
TRBJ2-4 TRBV6-4 NA NA CASSVEQGDIQYF TGTGCCAGCAGTGTCGAACAGGGTGACATTCAGTACTTC
TRBJ1-5 TRBV24-1 NA NA CATSPGWNQPQHF TGTGCCACCAGTCCGGGGTGGAATCAGCCCCAGCATTTT
TRBJ2-5 TRBV11-2 NA NA CASSLASGGAGTQYF TGTGCCAGCAGCTTAGCATCGGGGGGCGCGGGTACCCAGTACTTC
TRBJ1-6 TRBV7-9 NA TRBD1 CASRGTGESPLHF TGTGCCAGCAGAGGAACAGGGGAATCACCCCTCCACTTT